The rows below give T cell receptor beta chains drawn from one sample of a study of vaccination effects on CD4 cells after COVID-19. These TCRs' antigens remain unknown. The table came from immunoSEQ multiplex PCR; TCRdb's copy has only in-frame clones and leaves some out. This sample has some 20,000 clones, with approximately 70% found just once. Specimen: CD4+ T cells from PBMCs cultured with HCoV-NL63 spike peptides, collected before COVID-19 vaccination. The receptors derive from a human donor who received a COVID-19 vaccine. The CDR3 runs from the conserved cysteine through the conserved F or W. D genes are given only for firm matches. Expanded clones get a size class; other rows say once, few or many, or leave the size out.

TRBJ2-7,-,TRBD1,18,TRBV30,CAWREGPFRDRGPHEQYF,TGTGCCTGGAGGGAAGGGCCTTTCCGGGACAGGGGACCCCACGAGCAGTACTTC
TRBJ2-7,-,-,13,TRBV29-1,CSVEIRQGWEQYF,TGCAGCGTTGAGATTCGGCAGGGGTGGGAGCAGTACTTC
TRBJ2-7,few,TRBD1,14,TRBV6-5,CASSYGTGAYEQYF,TGTGCCAGCAGTTACGGGACAGGGGCCTACGAGCAGTACTTC
TRBJ1-5,-,-,14,TRBV2,CASSEIGTFQPQHF,TGTGCCAGCAGTGAGATTGGGACCTTCCAGCCCCAGCATTTT
TRBJ2-1,-,TRBD2,14,TRBV2,CASRLLAGINEQFF,TGTGCCAGCCGCCTACTAGCGGGGATCAATGAGCAGTTCTTC
TRBJ2-5,-,TRBD2,13,TRBV5-6,CASGRGGPRTQYF,TGTGCCAGTGGGCGGGGGGGCCCCAGGACCCAGTACTTC
TRBJ1-1,-,-,13,TRBV5-1,CASSLEADTEAFF,TGCGCCAGCAGCTTGGAGGCGGACACTGAAGCTTTCTTT
TRBJ2-1,few,TRBD2,17,TRBV7-9,CASSPGGGPSGGIEQFF,TGTGCCAGCAGCCCAGGGGGGGGCCCTAGCGGGGGGATTGAGCAGTTCTTC
TRBJ1-3,few,-,16,TRBV7-9,CASSLAGTDSGNTIYF,TGTGCCAGCAGCTTAGCGGGGACCGACTCTGGAAACACCATATATTTT
TRBJ1-1,medium-sized,-,15,TRBV30,CAWSVTGQLYTEAFF,TGTGCCTGGAGTGTCACAGGGCAGCTGTACACTGAAGCTTTCTTT
TRBJ2-2,-,-,18,TRBV7-8,CASSLYGRVRGNTGELFF,TGTGCCAGCAGCTTATACGGCCGGGTCAGGGGAAACACCGGGGAGCTGTTTTTT
TRBJ2-2,-,TRBD2,18,TRBV18,CASSPFISLADNTGELFF,TGTGCCAGCTCACCTTTTATATCCCTAGCGGATAACACCGGGGAGCTGTTTTTT
TRBJ1-5,-,-,13,TRBV30,CAWSREDNQPQHF,TGTGCCTGGAGTAGGGAGGACAATCAGCCCCAGCATTTT
TRBJ2-1,once,TRBD1,15,TRBV5-1,CASSLPGTGGNEQFF,TGCGCCAGCAGCTTGCCCGGGACAGGGGGCAATGAGCAGTTCTTC
TRBJ1-1,-,-,12,TRBV10-3,CATLEVGTEAFF,TGTGCCACTTTGGAGGTTGGAACTGAAGCTTTCTTT
TRBJ2-2,-,-,16,TRBV25-1,CASSEYARDNTGELFF,TGTGCCAGCAGTGAATATGCCCGGGACAACACCGGGGAGCTGTTTTTT
TRBJ2-6,-,TRBD1,16,TRBV6-5,CASSSGTASGANVLTF,TGTGCCAGCAGTTCTGGGACAGCCTCTGGGGCCAACGTCCTGACTTTC
TRBJ2-7,few,-,14,TRBV10-1,CASSGPGSDYEQYF,TGCGCCAGCAGTGGGCCGGGGAGCGACTACGAGCAGTACTTC
TRBJ2-1,-,TRBD1,17,TRBV19,CASSALTGTGGYNEQFF,TGTGCCAGTAGTGCACTGACCGGGACAGGGGGCTACAATGAGCAGTTCTTC
TRBJ1-6,once,-,14,TRBV6-5,CASSYSRANSPLHF,TGTGCCAGCAGTTACTCGAGGGCGAATTCACCCCTCCACTTT
TRBJ1-2,-,TRBD1,16,TRBV9,CASSVAGTGATYGYTF,TGTGCCAGCAGCGTAGCGGGGACAGGGGCGACCTATGGCTACACCTTC
TRBJ2-7,-,TRBD1,16,TRBV19,CASSPRGQGVSYEQYF,TGTGCCAGTAGCCCCAGGGGACAGGGGGTTTCTTACGAGCAGTACTTC
TRBJ2-3,-,-,11,TRBV7-9,CASSPHDTQYF,TGTGCCAGCAGCCCCCATGATACGCAGTATTTT
TRBJ2-1,-,-,18,TRBV21-1,CASSLHRGNYHFYNEQFF,TGTGCCAGCAGCCTGCACAGGGGGAACTACCATTTCTACAATGAGCAGTTCTTC
TRBJ2-5,once,-,11,TRBV2,CASKYQETQYF,TGTGCCAGCAAGTACCAAGAGACCCAGTACTTC
TRBJ2-7,-,-,13,TRBV24-1,CATSESGGWEQYF,TGTGCCACCAGTGAGTCCGGAGGGTGGGAGCAGTACTTC
TRBJ1-2,medium-sized,TRBD1,14,TRBV6-5,CASSNDRAPYGYTF,TGTGCCAGCAGTAACGACAGGGCGCCCTATGGCTACACCTTC
TRBJ2-2,-,TRBD1,14,TRBV6-5,CASRTGGNTGELFF,TGTGCCAGCAGAACAGGGGGAAACACCGGGGAGCTGTTTTTT
TRBJ1-2,-,TRBD1,15,TRBV6-1,CASSETPGQNYGYTF,TGTGCCAGCAGTGAGACACCGGGACAGAACTATGGCTACACCTTC
TRBJ1-1,-,-,13,TRBV6-6,CASSRTQNTEAFF,TGTGCCAGCAGTCGGACCCAGAACACTGAAGCTTTCTTT
TRBJ1-6,-,-,14,TRBV14,CASSWTVFNSPLHF,TGTGCCAGTAGCTGGACAGTTTTTAATTCACCCCTCCACTTT
TRBJ2-3,few,TRBD2,17,TRBV15,CATSRRLALLSTDTQYF,TGTGCCACCAGCAGACGACTAGCACTTCTAAGCACAGATACGCAGTATTTT
TRBJ1-3,-,-,15,TRBV19,CASSIDPGVGNTIYF,TGTGCCAGTAGTATAGACCCAGGGGTTGGAAACACCATATATTTT
TRBJ1-6,-,-,14,TRBV5-4,CASSFDTVNSPLHF,TGTGCCAGCAGCTTTGACACAGTTAATTCACCCCTCCACTTT
TRBJ1-6,few,TRBD1,15,TRBV5-1,CASTLRQGENSPLHF,TGCGCCAGCACCCTCCGACAGGGGGAGAATTCACCCCTCCACTTT
TRBJ2-3,-,TRBD2,13,TRBV12-3/TRBV12-4,CASSFSGSDTQYF,TGTGCCAGCAGTTTTAGCGGGAGCGATACGCAGTATTTT
TRBJ1-5,-,-,14,TRBV21-1,CASENRGLNQPQHF,TGTGCCAGCGAAAATAGGGGCCTCAATCAGCCCCAGCATTTT
TRBJ2-3,-,TRBD2,15,TRBV14,CASSRQLASTDTQYF,TGTGCCAGCAGCCGACAACTAGCGAGCACAGATACGCAGTATTTT
TRBJ2-3,-,-,18,TRBV21-1,CASSKGTSGRVGTDTQYF,TGTGCCAGCAGCAAAGGTACTAGCGGGAGGGTGGGCACAGATACGCAGTATTTT
TRBJ2-3,-,TRBD2,18,TRBV5-1,CASSLAVLAGGNTDTQYF,TGCGCCAGCAGCTTAGCGGTACTAGCGGGAGGCAACACAGATACGCAGTATTTT
TRBJ2-3,-,TRBD1,15,TRBV5-6,CASSLLGQGRNTQYF,TGTGCCAGCAGCTTACTAGGACAGGGGCGCAATACGCAGTATTTT
TRBJ1-1,-,TRBD1,14,TRBV30,CAWSRGQGATEAFF,TGTGCCTGGAGTCGGGGACAGGGGGCCACTGAAGCTTTCTTT
TRBJ2-1,-,TRBD2,15,TRBV9,CASTVSGGADNEQFF,TGTGCCAGCACCGTTAGCGGGGGGGCCGACAATGAGCAGTTCTTC
TRBJ1-1,-,TRBD1,13,TRBV5-1,CASSFPRDREAFF,TGCGCCAGCAGCTTCCCGCGGGACAGGGAGGCTTTCTTT
TRBJ1-4,-,-,15,TRBV19,CASSNGGGRKEKLFF,TGTGCCAGTAGTAACGGGGGCGGTAGGAAGGAGAAACTGTTTTTT
TRBJ1-1,once,-,12,TRBV11-2,CASSLERREAFF,TGTGCCAGCAGCTTAGAGAGGAGGGAAGCTTTCTTT
TRBJ2-3,-,TRBD1,15,TRBV2,CASSPTGGNTDTQYF,TGTGCCAGCAGTCCGACAGGGGGCAACACAGATACGCAGTATTTT
TRBJ1-1,-,TRBD1,14,TRBV2,CASLPTGTNTEAFF,TGTGCCAGCTTACCGACAGGGACGAACACTGAAGCTTTCTTT
TRBJ1-4,few,-,14,TRBV5-4,CASSRDEGREKLFF,TGTGCCAGCAGCCGGGACGAGGGAAGGGAAAAACTGTTTTTT
TRBJ2-2,medium-sized,-,14,TRBV18,CASSPPSTDGELFF,TGTGCCAGCTCACCACCATCGACAGACGGGGAGCTGTTTTTT
TRBJ2-2,few,-,15,TRBV5-1,CASSLARVLIWELFF,TGCGCCAGCAGCTTGGCCAGGGTTTTAATCTGGGAGCTGTTTTTT
TRBJ2-7,once,-,12,TRBV5-1,CASGGDAYEQYF,TGCGCCAGCGGCGGGGACGCCTACGAGCAGTACTTC